This T cell receptor (beta chain) comes out of a study of CD8 T cells in ankylosing spondylitis. The table lists this clonotype with many counts. The antigen is undetermined. Broader study findings: Significantly higher representation of disease-linked clones was reported for matched ankylosing spondylitis synovial fluid. In synovial fluid and blood from reactive arthritis, some motif variants were previously reported. A motif of 7 to 9 highly homologous TCR beta variants was seen as apparently characteristic of ankylosing spondylitis blood. Disease-linked clones, CD8+, were relatively rare in peripheral blood.

There are 12 residues in the CDR3. J was trimmed by 8 bases and V by 6 bases; bases with no gene match: 8. Germline V lookup: CDR1 SQVTM, CDR2 ANQGSEA. Quantitative 5'-RACE with molecular barcodes generated TCR beta libraries. Each CDR3 protein gets one entry after TCRdb re-called the 5' RACE reads with MiXCR. Of around 770,000 distinct CDR3 sequences in the sample, around 11% were seen once. The sequence was collected from a male donor with ankylosing spondylitis. The chain has TRBV29-1 and TRBJ1-1; 8 nucleotides line up with TRBD1. Sequencing was done on a sample of blood, either unsorted or a sorted T cell fraction (not recorded which). The CDR3 reads CSVKSRQGEAFF. As DNA, the CDR3 is TGCAGCGTGAAGAGTCGACAGGGGGAAGCTTTCTTT. The full variable domain, in which reference TRBV29-1 and TRBJ1-1 provide the parts outside the CDR3, is SAVISQKPSRDICQRGTSLTIQCQVDSQVTMMFWYRQQPGQSLTLIATANQGSEATYESGFVIDKFPISRPNLTFSTLTVSNMSPEDSSIYLCSVKSRQGEAFFGQGTRLTVV.